This T cell receptor beta chain emerged from a study of T cells after yellow fever vaccination (dated by TCRdb to between 2018 and 2020). Regarding the complete study: The SMART-Seq v4 Ultra Low Input RNA kit was used to prepare libraries from fractions with low cell numbers. To follow T-cell clones before and after primary and booster YFV17D yellow fever vaccination, bulk TCR alpha and beta repertoires were sequenced over time. Bulk PBMC replicates and cell subsets were isolated from blood drawn at multiple timepoints before and after both primary and secondary immunization. Two healthy male donors, one aged 18 to 30 and one aged 30 to 40 years, were included in the cohort. What the work shows at the level of the full study, not this receptor alone: A small fraction of clonotypes showed up in both the CD4 and CD8 compartments, probably as a result of convergent recombination. Compared with the primary T-cell response, the secondary T-cell response was faster but weaker, reaching its peak on day 5 rather than on day 15. Computational filtering was required because FACS-sorted repertoires could contain abundant contaminating clonotypes from the bulk population. After the booster, most of the clones that had expanded following primary vaccination were detected again (roughly 97% of CD4 and around 90% of CD8), which suggests that memory was broadly maintained. Only a couple of donors were included in the study, so the extent to which the findings can be generalized is limited.

With respect to this clonotype: Its antigen remains undetermined. Base-call qualities are not available, and no considerably larger clone is one nucleotide away.

TCR cDNA was synthesized by 5'RACE template switching, through which a universal primer site and unique molecular identifiers were introduced. cDNA synthesis was primed from both the TCR alpha and TCR beta constant segments. Libraries were amplified in two PCR steps, with sample barcodes and sequencing adapters added in the second step. Sequencing of libraries was done on Illumina HiSeq 2500 (2x100 bp) or NovaSeq (2x150 bp). Concerning the study's data processing: Demultiplexing of reads and collapsing into UMI consensus sequences were performed with MIGEC, and V(D)J alignment was carried out with MiXCR. Clonotypes responding to the vaccine were identified with edgeR on replicate PBMC samples, with the criteria of FDR below 0.01 and a log2 fold change above 5 up to day 15. Each bulk clonotype received a CD4 or CD8 identity based on whether the sequenced CD4 or CD8 repertoire contained that clonotype at higher abundance. TCRdb reran the public reads through fastp at Q25 and MiXCR, keeping productive beta chains. Rows matching on CDR3 protein sequence are summarized as one entry with the most common DNA and genes. The V and J calls here are based on TCRdb, not the publication. The sample contains fewer than 450,000 distinct CDR3 sequences, roughly 8.4% of them found a single time. The biggest ten clones account for around 17% of the sample.

Taken with the paper, the label for treatment or condition translates to: live attenuated yellow fever vaccine strain. At each blood-draw timepoint, two biological replicates of bulk PBMCs were obtained. PBMCs were isolated from peripheral blood using a standard Ficoll-Paque protocol. TriZol was used to extract RNA from bulk PBMCs, from CD4 and CD8 fractions, and from dextramer-positive and dextramer-negative fractions. Trimming accounts for 7 bases at V and 4 bases at J, while the number of junction bases matched to no gene is 8. From the cysteine through the phenylalanine, the CDR3 covers 15 amino acids. Solely the CDR3 DNA is kept, with 45 bases framed from the first base. Looking up the germline V gene yields CDR1 MNHNS and CDR2 SASEGT.

This sequence was found in a man aged 18 to 30 who received the YFV17D yellow fever vaccine. Sequencing used PBMCs, obtained approximately 40 days after the first yellow fever vaccination. The chain is encoded by TRBV6-1 joined to TRBJ2-2; TRBD2 fits 8 bases in the junction. The CDR3 corresponds to CASTPTGGGTGELFF. Here is the DNA: TGTGCCAGCACCCCGACGGGGGGGGGCACCGGGGAGCTGTTTTTT.